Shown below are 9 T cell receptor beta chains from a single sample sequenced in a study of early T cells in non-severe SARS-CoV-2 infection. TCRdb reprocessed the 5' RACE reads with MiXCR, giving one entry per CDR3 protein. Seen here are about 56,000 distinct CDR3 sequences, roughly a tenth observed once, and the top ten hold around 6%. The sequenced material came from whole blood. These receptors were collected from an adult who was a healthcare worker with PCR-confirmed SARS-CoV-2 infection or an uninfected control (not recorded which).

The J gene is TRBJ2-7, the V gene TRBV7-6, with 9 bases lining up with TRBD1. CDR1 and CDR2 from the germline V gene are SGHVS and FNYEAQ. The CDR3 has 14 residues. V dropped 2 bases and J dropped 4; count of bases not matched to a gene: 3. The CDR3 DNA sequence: TGTGCCAGCAGCTTATGGGACAGGGAATACGAGCAGTACTTC. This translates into CASSLWDREYEQYF.

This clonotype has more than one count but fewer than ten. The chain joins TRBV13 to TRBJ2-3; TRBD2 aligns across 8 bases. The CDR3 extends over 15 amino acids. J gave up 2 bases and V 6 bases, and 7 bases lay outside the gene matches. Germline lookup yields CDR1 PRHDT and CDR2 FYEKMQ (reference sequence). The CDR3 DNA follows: TGTGCCAGCAGTCTGGGACTAGGATACACAGATACGCAGTATTTT. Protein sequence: CASSLGLGYTDTQYF.

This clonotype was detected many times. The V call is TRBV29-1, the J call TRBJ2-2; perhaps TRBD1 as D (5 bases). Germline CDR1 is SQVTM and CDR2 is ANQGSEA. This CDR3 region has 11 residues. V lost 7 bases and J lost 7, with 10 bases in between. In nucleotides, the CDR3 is TGCAGCGCCCGGACATTCGGGGAGCTGTTTTTT. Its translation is CSARTFGELFF.

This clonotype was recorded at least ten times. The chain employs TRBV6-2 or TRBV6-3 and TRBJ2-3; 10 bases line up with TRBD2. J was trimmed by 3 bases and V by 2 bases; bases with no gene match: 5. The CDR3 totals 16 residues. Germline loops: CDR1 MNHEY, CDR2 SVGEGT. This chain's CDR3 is CASSYGLAGVTDTQYF. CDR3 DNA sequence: TGTGCCAGCAGTTACGGGCTAGCGGGAGTGACAGATACGCAGTATTTT.

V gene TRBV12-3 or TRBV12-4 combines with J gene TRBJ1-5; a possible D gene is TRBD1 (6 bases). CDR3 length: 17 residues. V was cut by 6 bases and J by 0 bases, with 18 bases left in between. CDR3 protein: CASSPRRGAFSNQPQHF. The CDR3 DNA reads TGTGCCAGCAGCCCCCGGCGGGGGGCTTTTAGCAATCAGCCCCAGCATTTT.

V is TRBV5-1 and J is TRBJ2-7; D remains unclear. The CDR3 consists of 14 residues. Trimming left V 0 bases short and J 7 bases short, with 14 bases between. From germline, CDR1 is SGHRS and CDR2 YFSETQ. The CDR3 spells CASSLGSRWGEQYF. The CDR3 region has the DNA TGCGCCAGCAGCTTGGGCTCGCGTTGGGGAGAGCAGTACTTC.

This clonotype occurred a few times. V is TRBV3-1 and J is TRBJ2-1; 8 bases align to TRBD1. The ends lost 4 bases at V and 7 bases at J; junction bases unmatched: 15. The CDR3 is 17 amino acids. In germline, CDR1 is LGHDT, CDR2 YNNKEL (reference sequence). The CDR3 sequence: CASSRTGGRSGVNEQFF. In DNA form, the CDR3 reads TGTGCCAGCAGCCGAACAGGGGGAAGGAGCGGTGTGAATGAGCAGTTCTTC.

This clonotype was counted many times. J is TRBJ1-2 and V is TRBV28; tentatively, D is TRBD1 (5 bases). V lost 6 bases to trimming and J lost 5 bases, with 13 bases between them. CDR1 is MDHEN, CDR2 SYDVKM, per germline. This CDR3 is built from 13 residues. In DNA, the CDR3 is TGTGCCAGCAGCTCAACAGGAGCGTATGGCTACACCTTC. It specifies CASSSTGAYGYTF.

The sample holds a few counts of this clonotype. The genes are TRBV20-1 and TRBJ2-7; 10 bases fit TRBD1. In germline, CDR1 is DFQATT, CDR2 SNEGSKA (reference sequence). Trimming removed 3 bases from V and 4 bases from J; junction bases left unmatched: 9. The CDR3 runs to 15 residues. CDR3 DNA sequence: TGCAGTGCTAGCCCCTGGACAGGGGGTGCGTACGAGCAGTACTTC. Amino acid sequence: CSASPWTGGAYEQYF.